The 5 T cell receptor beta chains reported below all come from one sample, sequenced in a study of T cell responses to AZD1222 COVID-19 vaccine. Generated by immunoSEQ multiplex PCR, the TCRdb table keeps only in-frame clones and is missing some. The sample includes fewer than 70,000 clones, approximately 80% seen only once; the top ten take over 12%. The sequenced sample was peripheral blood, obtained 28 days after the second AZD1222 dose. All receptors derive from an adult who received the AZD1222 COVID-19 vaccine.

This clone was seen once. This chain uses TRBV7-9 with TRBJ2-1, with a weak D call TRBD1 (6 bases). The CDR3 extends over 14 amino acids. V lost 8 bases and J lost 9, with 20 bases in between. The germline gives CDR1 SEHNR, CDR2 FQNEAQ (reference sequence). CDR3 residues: CASGPSVGAGEQFF. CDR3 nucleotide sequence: TGTGCCAGCGGTCCCTCGGTGGGGGCGGGTGAGCAGTTCTTC.

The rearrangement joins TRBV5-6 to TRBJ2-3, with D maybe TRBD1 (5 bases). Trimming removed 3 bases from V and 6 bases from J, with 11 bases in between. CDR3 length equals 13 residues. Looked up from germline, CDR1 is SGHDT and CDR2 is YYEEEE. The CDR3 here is CASSSPGKDTQYF. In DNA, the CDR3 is TGTGCCAGCAGCTCCCCAGGGAAGGATACGCAGTATTTT.

In DNA, the CDR3 is TGTGCCAGCAGTTCCCGACAATCCTATAATTCACCCCTCCACTTT. Its translation is CASSSRQSYNSPLHF. The V and J genes are TRBV28 and TRBJ1-6; D unresolved. Germline V gives CDR1 MDHEN, CDR2 SYDVKM. The CDR3 has 15 amino acids. With 4 bases removed from V and 1 base from J, the gap between germline ends came to 8 bases.

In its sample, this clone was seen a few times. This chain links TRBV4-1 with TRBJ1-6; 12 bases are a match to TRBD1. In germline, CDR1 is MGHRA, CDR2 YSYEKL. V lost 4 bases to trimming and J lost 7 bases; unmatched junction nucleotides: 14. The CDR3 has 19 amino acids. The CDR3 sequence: CASSRALVGQGAGNSPLHF. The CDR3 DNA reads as TGCGCCAGCAGCCGGGCCTTGGTGGGACAGGGGGCGGGGAATTCACCCCTCCACTTT.

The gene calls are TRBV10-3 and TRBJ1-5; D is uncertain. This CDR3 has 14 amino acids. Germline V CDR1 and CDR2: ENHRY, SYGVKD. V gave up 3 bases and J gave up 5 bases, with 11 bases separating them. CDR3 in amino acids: CAISEHIKDQPQHF. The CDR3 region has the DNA TGTGCCATCAGTGAACATATCAAAGATCAGCCCCAGCATTTT.